The next 28 T cell receptor beta chains were all read from a single sample in a study of CD8 T cells in Susac syndrome. When the RNA was reverse transcribed, random hexamers were used with an input of about 0.5 to 1 ug. Each CDR3 protein gets one entry after TCRdb re-called the immunoSEQ multiplex PCR reads with MiXCR. Of roughly 100,000 distinct CDR3 sequences in the sample, about 95% were seen once. Sequenced: CD4+ T cells from PBMCs. These receptors all come from a human donor with Susac syndrome.

The CDR3 sequence is CASTTGQGTSGNTIYF. The CDR3 region has the DNA TGTGCCAGCACTACCGGACAGGGCACTTCTGGAAACACCATATATTTT. The gene calls are TRBV6-1 and TRBJ1-3; 8 bases align to TRBD1. With 7 bases clipped from V and 1 base from J, the junction kept 9 bases outside the gene matches. The V gene's germline CDR1 is MNHNS and CDR2 SASEGT. CDR3 length equals 16 residues.

A single count supports this clonotype. The chain joins TRBV7-8 to TRBJ1-5; possible D gene TRBD1, 5 bases. This CDR3 comprises 15 residues. Trimming removed 5 bases from V and 0 bases from J, with 11 bases in between. CDR1 and CDR2 (germline): SGHVS, FQNEAQ. The CDR3 here is CASSLTGLSNQPQHF. CDR3 coding DNA: TGTGCCAGCAGCCTCACGGGGCTTAGCAATCAGCCCCAGCATTTT.

J is TRBJ2-2 and V is TRBV6-1; either TRBD1 or TRBD2 may supply D (6 bases each). In germline, CDR1 is MNHNS, CDR2 SASEGT. The V end was cut by 8 bases, the J end by 4 bases, with 23 bases between. The CDR3 extends over 17 amino acids. CDR3 DNA sequence: TGTGCCAGCCCCCCTCCCCAGGCAGGGGAGGCCACCGGGGAGCTGTTTTTT. It is translated as CASPPPQAGEATGELFF.

The chain uses TRBV4-1 and TRBJ2-1; 10 bases are shared with TRBD2. Germline CDR1 MGHRA, CDR2 YSYEKL. The CDR3 is 17 residues long. Germline trimming cut 1 base from V and 4 bases from J; bases unmatched to any gene: 7. The CDR3 DNA sequence: TGCGCCAGCAGCCAAGTTGATTTGGGACTAGCGTACAATGAGCAGTTCTTC. Translated: CASSQVDLGLAYNEQFF.

The rearrangement links TRBV29-1 to TRBJ2-7; 9 bases agree with TRBD1. CDR3 length equals 15 residues. The V and J ends lost 8 bases and 5 bases, in that order; junction bases with no gene match: 16. Germline-derived CDR1 and CDR2 are SQVTM and ANQGSEA. CDR3 bases: TGCAGCCTTAAAACCGGGACAGGGACCCACCACGAGCAGTACTTC. It encodes CSLKTGTGTHHEQYF.

V and J are TRBV3-1 and TRBJ2-5; D is possibly TRBD2 (5 bases). V was clipped by 0 bases and J by 1 base, with 9 bases between them. The CDR3 totals 15 residues. Germline loops: CDR1 LGHDT, CDR2 YNNKEL (reference sequence). This CDR3 is CASSQDLATQETQYF. The CDR3 bases are TGTGCCAGCAGCCAAGATTTAGCGACCCAAGAGACCCAGTACTTC.

The CDR3 region is CASSITSAGSYEQYF. Written as DNA, the CDR3 is TGTGCCAGCAGCATTACTAGCGCTGGATCCTACGAGCAGTACTTC. The chain combines TRBV11-2 with TRBJ2-7; 7 bases line up with TRBD2. The CDR3 has 15 amino acids. The V segment lost 5 bases and the J segment 1 base; nucleotides outside the gene matches: 8. CDR1 SGHAT and CDR2 FQNNGV come from the germline V gene.

V gene TRBV20-1 combines with J gene TRBJ2-7; D possibly uses TRBD1 or TRBD2 (5 bases each). V was cut by 2 bases and J by 5 bases, with 13 bases left in between. Germline V gene data show CDR1 as DFQATT and CDR2 as SNEGSKA (reference sequence). CDR3 length: 13 amino acids. The DNA for the CDR3 is TGCAGTGCTAGACCCAGGGTGAGGGACGAGCAGTACTTC. Its translation: CSARPRVRDEQYF.

This sequence joins TRBV20-1 and TRBJ1-6; 9 nucleotides match TRBD1. The germline CDR1 and CDR2 sequences are DFQATT and SNEGSKA (reference sequence). Trimming cost V 4 bases and J 10 bases; bases outside gene matches: 5. This CDR3 comprises 13 residues. The CDR3 nucleotides are TGCAGTGCTATAACAGGGGGCCGATCACCCCTCCACTTT. It translates to CSAITGGRSPLHF.

J is TRBJ2-2 and V is TRBV20-1; a weak D match, TRBD2 (5 bases). The CDR3 spans 14 residues. The V end was cut by 3 bases, the J end by 8 bases, with 16 bases between. The V gene's germline CDR1 is DFQATT and CDR2 SNEGSKA (reference sequence). The CDR3 DNA follows: TGCAGTGCTAGGACTATCCAACACCGAGGGGAGCTGTTTTTT. Protein: CSARTIQHRGELFF.

The chain uses TRBV12-3 or TRBV12-4 and TRBJ2-5; D gene uncertain. The CDR3 contains 13 residues. The V gene lost 7 bases and the J gene lost 2 bases, with 11 bases spanning the gap. CDR3 protein: CASNDTPQETQYF. The CDR3 nucleotides are TGTGCCAGCAACGACACTCCTCAAGAGACCCAGTACTTC.

This sequence joins TRBV6-1 and TRBJ2-3; either TRBD1 or TRBD2 may supply D (6 bases each). V dropped 6 bases and J dropped 2 bases, with 15 bases sitting between them. The germline gives CDR1 MNHNS, CDR2 SASEGT. The CDR3 has 15 amino acids. CDR3 sequence reads: CASRQVGGHTDTQYF. The CDR3 DNA follows: TGTGCCAGCAGACAAGTCGGGGGCCACACAGATACGCAGTATTTT.

The chain links TRBV30 to TRBJ2-5; 7 positions match TRBD1. Germline V gene data show CDR1 as GTSNPN and CDR2 as SVGIG (reference sequence). CDR3 length: 14 amino acids. J gave up 2 bases and V 4 bases, and 7 bases lay outside the gene matches. The CDR3 DNA is TGTGCCTGGAACCCCCCCAGGGGGCAAGAGACCCAGTACTTC. Translation gives CAWNPPRGQETQYF.

In its sample, this clonotype was seen once. The chain recombines TRBV20-1 with TRBJ2-5; 7 bases are shared with TRBD1. Per germline, CDR1 DFQATT and CDR2 SNEGSKA (reference sequence). V was pared by 5 bases and J by 5 bases, with 11 bases of the junction left unmatched. The CDR3 spans 14 residues. The CDR3 bases are TGCAGTGCTTTGAGGACAGGTCTGGAGGAGACCCAGTACTTC. Amino acids: CSALRTGLEETQYF.

The chain combines TRBV6-1 with TRBJ2-1; D unclear. V was pared by 4 bases and J by 4 bases, with 20 bases between. Germline-derived CDR1 and CDR2 are MNHNS and SASEGT. This CDR3 has 17 amino acids. The CDR3 spells CASSVVGGSLLYNEQFF. The CDR3 region has the DNA TGTGCCAGCAGTGTAGTAGGCGGATCACTCTTATACAATGAGCAGTTCTTC.

This rearrangement joins TRBV24-1 to TRBJ2-3; D might be TRBD1 (6 bases). Germline V lookup: CDR1 KGHDR, CDR2 SFDVKD. The CDR3 totals 14 residues. Trimming removed 6 bases from V and 6 bases from J, with 15 bases in between. The CDR3 DNA sequence: TGTGCCACCAGTCGCGGGTTCCAGGGGGATACGCAGTATTTT. It yields the protein CATSRGFQGDTQYF.

The V and J genes are TRBV3-1 and TRBJ1-1; the match to TRBD1 covers 7 bases. This CDR3 has 12 residues. Losses at the gene ends were 9 bases for V and 9 bases for J; bases not matched to a gene: 10. Per germline, CDR1 LGHDT and CDR2 YNNKEL (reference sequence). This CDR3 is CASAQGDTQAFF. The CDR3 DNA follows: TGTGCCAGTGCCCAGGGGGATACACAAGCTTTCTTT.

The chain joins TRBV9 to TRBJ2-2; TRBD1 matches 7 bases. From germline, CDR1 is SGDLS and CDR2 YYNGEE. This CDR3 has 15 residues. V lost 4 bases to trimming and J lost 0 bases; unmatched junction nucleotides: 3. CDR3 protein: CASSPTGTNTGELFF. The CDR3 coding sequence is TGTGCCAGCAGCCCGACAGGGACGAACACCGGGGAGCTGTTTTTT. The full variable domain, completed using reference TRBV9 and TRBJ2-2, is DSGVTQTPKHLITATGQRVTLRCSPRSGDLSVYWYQQSLDQGLQFLIQYYNGEERAKGNILERFSAQQFPDLHSELNLSSLELGDSALYFCASSPTGTNTGELFFGEGSRLTVL.

The chain recombines TRBV15 with TRBJ2-7; 7 positions match TRBD2. The CDR3 covers 15 residues. Trimming at V came to 2 bases and at J to 1 base, leaving 5 bases not matched to a gene. Germline CDR1 reads LNHNV; CDR2 reads YYDKDF (reference sequence). The CDR3 DNA sequence: TGTGCCACCAGCAGACCGGGACTACAGTCCTACGAGCAGTACTTC. This sequence encodes CATSRPGLQSYEQYF. Combining the CDR3 with reference TRBV15 and TRBJ2-7 gives the whole variable domain DAMVIQNPRYQVTQFGKPVTLSCSQTLNHNVMYWYQQKSSQAPKLLFHYYDKDFNNEADTPDNFQSRRPNTSFCFLDIRSPGLGDTAMYLCATSRPGLQSYEQYFGPGTRLTVT.

J is TRBJ2-1 and V is TRBV29-1; TRBD2 agrees at 8 bases. The CDR3 contains 13 residues. The germline gives CDR1 SQVTM, CDR2 ANQGSEA. With V trimmed by 4 bases and J by 10 bases, 9 bases remained unmatched. In nucleotides, the CDR3 is TGCAGCGTTGGCCTGCGGGGGGATTTGGAGCAGTTCTTC. Protein product: CSVGLRGDLEQFF.

The chain carries TRBV5-1 and TRBJ2-3; the D is unclear. From germline, CDR1 is SGHRS and CDR2 YFSETQ. Trimming took 0 bases from V and 2 from J, leaving 7 bases between them. This CDR3 comprises 14 residues. As DNA, the CDR3 is TGCGCCAGCAGCTTGGGAGGAGACACAGATACGCAGTATTTT. Translating it yields CASSLGGDTDTQYF. Filled out from reference TRBV5-1 and TRBJ2-3, the complete variable domain reads KAGVTQTPRYLIKTRGQQVTLSCSPISGHRSVSWYQQTPGQGLQFLFEYFSETQRNKGNFPGRFSGRQFSNSRSEMNVSTLELGDSALYLCASSLGGDTDTQYFGPGTRLTVL.

J is TRBJ1-1 and V is TRBV4-1; the D gene is possibly TRBD1 (5 bases). The CDR3 extends over 17 amino acids. Trimming took off 3 bases at V and 0 bases at J, with 17 bases between the two ends. The germline V gene encodes CDR1 MGHRA and CDR2 YSYEKL. The CDR3 here is CASSQGGRGSMNTEAFF. CDR3 bases: TGCGCCAGCAGCCAGGGGGGGAGAGGTTCGATGAACACTGAAGCTTTCTTT.

This clonotype came up once. At one of its ends the junction is not consistent with the germline gene, which may arise from a read error. The rearrangement links TRBV12-3 or TRBV12-4 to TRBJ1-1, with D tentatively TRBD1 (5 bases). The length of the CDR3 is 14 residues. The CDR3 DNA is TGTGCCAGCAGTTTAAGGACAATGAACCCTGAAGCTTTCTTT. This gives the protein CASSLRTMNPEAFF.

The rearrangement joins TRBV15 to TRBJ1-4; tentative D call: TRBD1 (6 bases). Germline V gives CDR1 LNHNV, CDR2 YYDKDF (reference sequence). Trimming pared 6 bases from V and 0 bases from J, leaving 11 bases between. The CDR3 has 15 amino acids. The CDR3 nucleotides are TGTGCCACCAGGCCTGAGGGGGCAACTAATGAAAAACTGTTTTTT. The encoded protein is CATRPEGATNEKLFF.

This clonotype has only one observation. The V and J genes are TRBV19 and TRBJ2-7; D might be TRBD1 (5 bases). The germline V gene encodes CDR1 LNHDA and CDR2 SQIVND (reference sequence). V dropped 11 bases and J dropped 4 bases, with 18 bases sitting between them. The CDR3 covers 13 residues. CDR3 in DNA: TGTGCCGGTTTCGGTGGCAGGGTTTACGAGCAGTACTTC. This gives the protein CAGFGGRVYEQYF. The entire variable domain, with the rest obtained from reference TRBV19 and TRBJ2-7, is as follows: DGGITQSPKYLFRKEGQNVTLSCEQNLNHDAMYWYRQDPGQGLRLIYYSQIVNDFQKGDIAEGYSVSREKKESFPLTVTSAQKNPTAFYLCAGFGGRVYEQYFGPGTRLTVT.

The chain joins TRBV20-1 to TRBJ1-2, with a tentative D call TRBD1 (6 bases). CDR1 and CDR2 (germline): DFQATT, SNEGSKA (reference sequence). The V and J ends lost 5 bases and 8 bases respectively, with 21 bases between them. The CDR3 extends over 14 amino acids. The CDR3 region is CSAGEGGGLRGYTF. The CDR3 nucleotides are TGCAGTGCTGGCGAGGGTGGGGGGCTGAGGGGCTACACCTTC.

The chain employs TRBV29-1 and TRBJ1-5; 7 nucleotides match TRBD1. Germline V gene lookup returns CDR1 SQVTM and CDR2 ANQGSEA. With 0 bases clipped from V and 2 bases from J, the junction kept 13 bases outside the gene matches. CDR3 size: 18 residues. The CDR3 loop is CSVEDKCRDSRGNQPQHF. Written as DNA, the CDR3 is TGCAGCGTTGAAGATAAATGCCGGGACAGTAGGGGCAATCAGCCCCAGCATTTT.

The chain recombines TRBV4-1 with TRBJ1-5; D is unclear. Germline V lookup: CDR1 MGHRA, CDR2 YSYEKL. CDR3 length: 13 residues. V lost 5 bases, J lost 9 bases, and 14 bases lay in between. Here the CDR3 DNA reads TGCGCCAGCAGCTTAAAAACTCACAGGCCCCAGCATTTT. As protein: CASSLKTHRPQHF.